These T cell receptor beta chains were read from a single sample in a study of shared clonotypes between healthy human individuals. The protocol was immunoSEQ multiplex PCR, while the TCRdb copy is restricted to in-frame clones and leaves out a portion. The table includes about 580,000 clones, more than 95% detected once. The sample comprised naive CD8+ T cells sorted from blood. The receptors come from a man aged 25 to 40 in good health. CDR3s include the opening cysteine and the closing phenylalanine or tryptophan. Fields, in order: J gene, V gene, CDR3 length, clone size, D gene, CDR3 DNA, CDR3 protein. A D gene is named only where the DNA matches it firmly. A clone size is listed for some rows: how often the clone was seen (once, few, many), or a class if it is expanded.

>TRBJ2-3|TRBV7-2|11|NA|NA
TGTGCCAGCAGCCCAGCCGATACGCAGTATTTT
CASSPADTQYF
>TRBJ2-1|TRBV5-6|16|NA|TRBD2
TGTGCCAGCAGCCCTGAGGGAGGGCAATTCGACAATGAGCAGTTCTTC
CASSPEGGQFDNEQFF
>TRBJ2-1|TRBV10-2|15|NA|TRBD2
TGCGCCAGCAGTGATGGGACTAGCTCCTACAATGAGCAGTTCTTC
CASSDGTSSYNEQFF
>TRBJ2-7|TRBV7-9|15|NA|TRBD1
TGTGCCAGCAGCTTGGCGGACAGGGTAGGCTACGAGCAGTACTTC
CASSLADRVGYEQYF
>TRBJ2-3|TRBV27|15|NA|TRBD1
TGTGCCAGCAGCGACAGGGGGAAGGGTGCAGATACGCAGTATTTT
CASSDRGKGADTQYF
>TRBJ2-7|TRBV4-1|15|NA|NA
TGCGCCAGCAGCCAAGTTAGAGGCAGCATCTACGAGCAGTACTTC
CASSQVRGSIYEQYF
>TRBJ1-5|TRBV7-2|17|NA|TRBD1
TGTGCCAGCAGCATGGACTTCGACAGGGGATTCACTCAGCCCCAGCATTTT
CASSMDFDRGFTQPQHF
>TRBJ2-1|TRBV9|17|NA|NA
TGTGCCAGCAGCGTAGCTAGTTGGTCTAGCAACCCCAGTGAGCAGTTCTTC
CASSVASWSSNPSEQFF
>TRBJ1-1|TRBV28|16|NA|NA
TGTGCCAGCAGTCCCCCAATACAGGGTTTAAGCACTGAAGCTTTCTTT
CASSPPIQGLSTEAFF
>TRBJ1-5|TRBV15|14|NA|NA
TGTGCCACCAGCAGAGATATGGGTGTTCAGCCCCAGCATTTT
CATSRDMGVQPQHF
>TRBJ2-7|TRBV7-9|15|once|NA
TGTGCCAGCAGCAGCCCCGACAGGAGCTCCTACGAGCAGTACTTC
CASSSPDRSSYEQYF
>TRBJ1-4|TRBV13|15|once|TRBD1
TGTGCCAGCAGCTTAAGTCTGCAGGGGGATGAAAAACTGTTTTTT
CASSLSLQGDEKLFF
>TRBJ2-7|TRBV18|15|NA|TRBD1
TGTGCCAGCTCACCGAGGGACAGTACACTCTACGAGCAGTACTTC
CASSPRDSTLYEQYF
>TRBJ1-2|TRBV28|13|NA|TRBD1
TGTGCCAGCAGTTTTGAGGGGGCGCTGGGCTACACCTTC
CASSFEGALGYTF
>TRBJ1-2|TRBV29-1|11|NA|NA
TGCAGCGTTGTGGGGGCTTATGGCTACACCTTC
CSVVGAYGYTF
>TRBJ1-1|TRBV5-5|14|NA|NA
TGTGCCAGCAGCTTGCGGATCGGCGACACTGAAGCTTTCTTT
CASSLRIGDTEAFF
>TRBJ2-7|TRBV19|17|NA|TRBD2
TGTGCCAGTAGTGCTAGACTAGCGGAGCGCAGCGCCTACGAGCAGTACTTC
CASSARLAERSAYEQYF
>TRBJ2-7|TRBV14|15|once|TRBD1
TGTGCCAGCAGCCAATGGACAGGGGGCGACCACGAGCAGTACTTC
CASSQWTGGDHEQYF
>TRBJ2-7|TRBV15|14|NA|NA
TGTGCCACCAGCAGAGATCACGGACCCTACGAGCAGTACTTC
CATSRDHGPYEQYF
>TRBJ2-7|TRBV4-1|15|once|NA
TGCGCCAGCAGCCTCACTCAGGACTCTACCTACGAGCAGTACTTC
CASSLTQDSTYEQYF
>TRBJ2-7|TRBV25-1|11|NA|NA
TGTGCCAGCAGTGTGAGGCGGGAGCAGTACTTC
CASSVRREQYF
>TRBJ2-2|TRBV5-6|16|NA|NA
TGTGCCAGCAGCTTGGAACAATCCCAGAACACCGGGGAGCTGTTTTTT
CASSLEQSQNTGELFF
>TRBJ2-7|TRBV11-2|11|NA|NA
TGTGCCAGCAGCTCTTTACGAGAGCAGTACTTC
CASSSLREQYF
>TRBJ2-1|TRBV9|14|NA|TRBD2
TGTGCCAGCAGCGGCGGGACTAGCAACAATGAGCAGTTCTTC
CASSGGTSNNEQFF